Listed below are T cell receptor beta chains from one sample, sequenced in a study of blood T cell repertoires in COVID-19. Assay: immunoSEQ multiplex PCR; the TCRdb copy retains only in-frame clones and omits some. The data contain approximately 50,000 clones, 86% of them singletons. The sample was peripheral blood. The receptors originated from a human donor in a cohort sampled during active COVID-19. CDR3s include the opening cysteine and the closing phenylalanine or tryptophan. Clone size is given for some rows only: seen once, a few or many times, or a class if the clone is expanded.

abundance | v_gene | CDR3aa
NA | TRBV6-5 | CASSYPGRELWGPQHF
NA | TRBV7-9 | CASSSGGVVSGNTIYF
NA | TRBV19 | CASRVEEGLGNQPQHF
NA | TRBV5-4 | CASSLGLYTEAFF
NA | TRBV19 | CASGDRGGNEKLFF
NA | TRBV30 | CAWKEWGGTDTQYF
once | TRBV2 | CASSGPGGSYNEQFF
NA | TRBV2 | CASSEARNTIYF
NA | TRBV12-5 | CASGLKLQGSLEQYF
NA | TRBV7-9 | CASSVGGFYEQYF
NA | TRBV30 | CAWRQMNTEAFF
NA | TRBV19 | CATGTANTEAFF
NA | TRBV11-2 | CASSPSSGSSYEQYF
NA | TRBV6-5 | CASSYSADVYNEQFF
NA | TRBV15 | CATSRDLAGGPGEQFF
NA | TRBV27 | CASSLFPGGNSPLHF
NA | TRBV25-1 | CASMGGSMGTEAFF
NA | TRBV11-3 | CASSLGASGSGTGELFF
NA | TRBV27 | CASSPTLLYQETQYF
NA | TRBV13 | CASSLSGTSSYEQYF
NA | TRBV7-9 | CASSRLFGRASEQFF
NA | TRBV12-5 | CASGLLGVFSSYNEQFF
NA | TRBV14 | CASSRLGLGGYTF
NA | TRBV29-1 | CSGKDSEQYF
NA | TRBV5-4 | CASSLTGGTEAFF
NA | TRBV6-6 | CASSYRGVEAFF
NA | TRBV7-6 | CASSSSRGTPGTDTQYF
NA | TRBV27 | CASSRGNQETQYF
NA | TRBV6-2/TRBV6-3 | CASSYQTSGRAYEQYF
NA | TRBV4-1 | CASSQDRGLAGFQETQYF
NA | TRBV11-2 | CASSSGGRPYYEQYF
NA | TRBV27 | CASSFSGGQGEQFF
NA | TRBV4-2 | CASSPRWRESTGELFF
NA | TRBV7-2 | CASSFRGTATDTQYF
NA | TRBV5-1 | CASSLVQGGAGANVLTF
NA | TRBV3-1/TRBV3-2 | CASSQEPREQGIRLPVLYEQYF
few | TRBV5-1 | CASSLERTTEAFF
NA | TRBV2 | CASSEASAARDRNNYGYTF
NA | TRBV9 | CASSAGTSFYNEQFF
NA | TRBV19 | CASSRSSGENEQFF
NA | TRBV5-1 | CASSPAELGDYEQYF
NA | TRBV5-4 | CASSWTSGGINNEQFF
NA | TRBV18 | CASSPPGQGANEQFF
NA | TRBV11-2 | CASSFNRESDTQYF
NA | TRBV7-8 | CASSSGQGSVNTIYF
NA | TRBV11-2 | CASSSGQFYEQYF
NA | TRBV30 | CAWTPQGEQFF
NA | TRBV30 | CAWDHQRGVTDTQYF
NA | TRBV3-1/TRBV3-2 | CASSLGLASADTQYF
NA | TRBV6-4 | CASSEGGSGTDTQYF
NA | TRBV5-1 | CASSPGSTYNEQFF
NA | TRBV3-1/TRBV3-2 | CASSQGISGAYEQYF
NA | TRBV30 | CAWSSLTSGGRWIYNEQFF
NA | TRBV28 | CASSLTSNLNTQYF
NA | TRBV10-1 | CASSDTRGAGATDTQYF
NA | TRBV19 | CASRGLGGHEKLFF
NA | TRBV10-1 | CASSELGRPYEQYF
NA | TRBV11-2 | CASSLSGKTGNTIYF